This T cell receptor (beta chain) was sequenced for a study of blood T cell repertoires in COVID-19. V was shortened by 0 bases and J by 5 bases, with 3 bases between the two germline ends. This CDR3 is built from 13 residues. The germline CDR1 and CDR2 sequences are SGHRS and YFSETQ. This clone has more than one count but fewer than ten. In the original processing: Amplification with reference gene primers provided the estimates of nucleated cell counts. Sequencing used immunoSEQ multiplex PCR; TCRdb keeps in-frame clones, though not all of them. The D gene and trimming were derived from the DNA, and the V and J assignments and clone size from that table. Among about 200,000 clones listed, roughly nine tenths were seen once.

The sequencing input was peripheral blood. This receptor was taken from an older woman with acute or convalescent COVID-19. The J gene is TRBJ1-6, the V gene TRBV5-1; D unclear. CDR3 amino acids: CASSLADNSPLHF. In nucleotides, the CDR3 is TGCGCCAGCAGCTTGGCTGATAATTCACCCCTCCACTTT.